A single sample gave rise to the 21 T cell receptor beta chains below, sequenced in a study of blood T cell repertoires in COVID-19. The data were produced by immunoSEQ multiplex PCR, yet TCRdb's version contains in-frame clones alone and is incomplete. The sample has some 240,000 clones, 81% seen once. Material for sequencing was peripheral blood. The receptors shown here come from a woman older than 75 with COVID-19, enrolled during active disease.

The rearrangement uses TRBV6-5 and TRBJ1-4, with D possibly being TRBD1 (5 bases). Trimming removed 4 bases from V and 10 bases from J, with 13 bases in between. Looked up from germline, CDR1 is MNHEY and CDR2 is SVGAGI. The CDR3 contains 13 residues. This CDR3 is CASSLGLRGKLFF. The CDR3 DNA reads as TGTGCCAGCAGTTTGGGACTGCGGGGAAAACTGTTTTTT.

This sequence joins TRBV30 and TRBJ1-2; 8 nucleotides agree with TRBD1. Germline assignment: CDR1 GTSNPN and CDR2 SVGIG (reference sequence). The CDR3 is made up of 17 amino acids. The J segment lost 1 base and the V segment lost 2 bases, leaving 12 bases of the junction unmatched. CDR3 bases: TGTGCCTGGAGTCGCCGTGCAGGGGGCATCGGTAACTATGGCTACACCTTC. Translating gives CAWSRRAGGIGNYGYTF.

The V gene is TRBV6-5, the J gene TRBJ2-2, with D unresolved. Germline CDR1 reads MNHEY; CDR2 reads SVGAGI. The CDR3 loop spans 14 amino acids. Deletions cut 2 bases from V and 2 bases from J, with 6 bases between. The CDR3, as DNA: TGTGCCAGCAGTTACCAACTAAACACCGGGGAGCTGTTTTTT. This encodes CASSYQLNTGELFF.

This chain joins TRBV2 and TRBJ2-7; a weak D match, TRBD2 (6 bases). The CDR3 length is 15 residues. Per the germline V gene, CDR1 is SNHLY and CDR2 is FYNNEI. The V end was cut by 6 bases, the J end by 2 bases, with 17 bases between. CDR3 loop: CASSPLLRRAYEQYF. CDR3 sequence (DNA): TGTGCCAGCAGCCCTCTTTTGCGGAGGGCCTACGAGCAGTACTTC. Using reference TRBV2 and TRBJ2-7 for the parts outside the CDR3, the full variable domain is EPEVTQTPSHQVTQMGQEVILRCVPISNHLYFYWYRQILGQKVEFLVSFYNNEISEKSEIFDDQFSVERPDGSNFTLKIRSTKLEDSAMYFCASSPLLRRAYEQYFGPGTRLTVT.

There are a few counts of this clone. The same CDR3 can be traced to other DNA sequences in this sample. The chain uses TRBV28 and TRBJ1-5; D uncertain. Trimming left V 5 bases short and J 4 bases short, with 3 bases between. The CDR3 spans 11 residues. Germline assignment: CDR1 MDHEN and CDR2 SYDVKM. CDR3 sequence reads: CASSRNQPQHF. The DNA for the CDR3 is TGTGCCAGCAGTCGGAATCAGCCCCAGCATTTT.

V usage is TRBV9 and J usage is TRBJ2-2; D perhaps matches TRBD2 (6 bases). CDR1 is SGDLS and CDR2 is YYNGEE in the germline V gene. CDR3 size: 16 residues. Trimming cost V 3 bases and J 1 base, with 13 bases left between them. CDR3 residues: CASSAGGQLNTGELFF. The CDR3 nucleotides read TGTGCCAGCAGCGCCGGAGGGCAGTTGAACACCGGGGAGCTGTTTTTT.

CDR3 in amino acids: CASSTRQVLNTEAFF. The CDR3 DNA is TGTGCCAGCAGCACCCGACAGGTGCTGAACACTGAAGCTTTCTTT. This chain joins TRBV11-2 and TRBJ1-1, with a tentative D call TRBD1 (6 bases). The CDR3 length is 15 residues. Germline V gene sequence: CDR1 SGHAT, CDR2 FQNNGV. Trimming took off 5 bases at V and 0 bases at J, with 13 bases between the two ends.

The V call is TRBV9, the J call TRBJ1-6, with D perhaps TRBD1 (6 bases). This CDR3 comprises 17 residues. V was pared by 4 bases and J by 6 bases, with 20 bases between. Per germline, CDR1 SGDLS and CDR2 YYNGEE. Here the CDR3 DNA reads TGTGCCAGCAGCCCCTCGGTGGGGGCATTAGGTAATTCACCCCTCCACTTT. This codes for CASSPSVGALGNSPLHF.

The gene calls are TRBV3-1 (or the pseudogene TRBV3-2) and TRBJ1-2, with a possible D match to TRBD1 (5 bases). Germline assignment: CDR1 LGHDT and CDR2 YNNKEL (reference sequence). The CDR3 totals 14 residues. Trimming cost V 4 bases and J 3 bases, with 12 bases left between them. Written as DNA, the CDR3 is TGTGCCAGCAGCCTCGTCGGGGGAGACTATGGCTACACCTTC. Translating gives CASSLVGGDYGYTF.

The V and J genes are TRBV3-1 (or the pseudogene TRBV3-2) and TRBJ1-1, with D possibly TRBD1 on 5 matching bases. CDR1 is LGHDT and CDR2 is YNNKEL in the germline V gene (reference sequence). V was trimmed by 1 base and J by 8 bases, leaving 20 bases between them. The CDR3 totals 16 residues. The CDR3 protein is CASSQGGTLRGYEAFF. CDR3 bases: TGTGCCAGCAGCCAAGGCGGGACTCTAAGGGGCTACGAAGCTTTCTTT.

This clone was recorded once. The chain couples TRBV28 to TRBJ1-5; possibly TRBD1 for D (6 bases). The CDR3 runs 14 residues. V was pared by 3 bases and J by 4 bases, with 10 bases between. Per germline, CDR1 MDHEN and CDR2 SYDVKM. The CDR3 spells CASSLTQGNQPQHF. CDR3 DNA: TGTGCCAGCAGTTTGACACAGGGTAATCAGCCCCAGCATTTT.

This clone was counted a few times. The rearrangement joins TRBV10-3 to TRBJ1-3; no firm D call. Germline V gives CDR1 ENHRY, CDR2 SYGVKD. The CDR3 totals 13 residues. With 1 base removed from V and 9 bases from J, the gap between germline ends came to 10 bases. The CDR3 coding sequence is TGTGCCATCAGTGAGTTCCAAGGCGGCACCATATATTTT. Its protein product is CAISEFQGGTIYF.

The chain carries TRBV28 and TRBJ1-4; D is perhaps TRBD1 (5 bases). The ends were cut back, 2 bases at V and 8 bases at J, with 9 bases in the middle. Per the germline V gene, CDR1 is MDHEN and CDR2 is SYDVKM. The length of the CDR3 is 13 residues. CDR3 DNA: TGTGCCAGCAGTTTACAGGGTCGCGAAAAACTGTTTTTT. Translating gives CASSLQGREKLFF.

This clone has only a few counts. V and J are TRBV7-9 and TRBJ1-5; no clear D. The V end was cut by 5 bases, the J end by 7 bases, with 18 bases between. Germline V gene data show CDR1 as SEHNR and CDR2 as FQNEAQ (reference sequence). The CDR3 has 15 amino acids. CDR3 bases: TGTGCCAGCAGCCGTACTGGAGGGCAGGAACAGCCCCAGCATTTT. The encoded protein is CASSRTGGQEQPQHF.

The chain uses TRBV5-1 and TRBJ1-5, with 9 nucleotides matching TRBD1. V was pared by 4 bases and J by 7 bases, with 3 bases of the junction left unmatched. This CDR3 is 13 amino acids long. Germline lookup yields CDR1 SGHRS and CDR2 YFSETQ. The CDR3 here is CASSGGQGQPQHF. For the CDR3, the DNA is TGCGCCAGCAGCGGGGGACAGGGCCAGCCCCAGCATTTT.

This clone has just a few counts. This chain links TRBV6-2 or TRBV6-3 with TRBJ1-5, with unresolved D. Deletions cut 3 bases from V and 6 bases from J, with 6 bases between. Germline assignment: CDR1 MNHEY and CDR2 SVGEGT. The CDR3 contains 12 residues. The DNA of the CDR3 is TGTGCCAGCAGTTATCCGTTTCAGCCCCAGCATTTT. Translation: CASSYPFQPQHF.

In its sample, this clone was seen a few times. The V gene is TRBV3-1 (or the pseudogene TRBV3-2), the J gene TRBJ1-2; possibly TRBD1 for D (5 bases). This CDR3 comprises 15 residues. Germline lookup yields CDR1 LGHDT and CDR2 YNNKEL (reference sequence). Deletions cut 4 bases from V and 4 bases from J, with 16 bases between. The CDR3 spells CASSRQMQGAYGYTF. The CDR3 DNA sequence: TGTGCCAGCAGCCGGCAAATGCAGGGCGCCTATGGCTACACCTTC.

V gene TRBV7-9 combines with J gene TRBJ1-1, with D unclear. The CDR3 loop spans 11 amino acids. Trimming left V 0 bases short and J 11 bases short, with 7 bases between. Germline-derived CDR1 and CDR2 are SEHNR and FQNEAQ (reference sequence). Here the CDR3 reads CASSLAQKAFF. The CDR3 DNA reads TGTGCCAGCAGCTTAGCGCAGAAGGCTTTCTTT.

This sequence joins TRBV24-1 and TRBJ1-2; 9 bases agree with TRBD1. In germline, CDR1 is KGHDR, CDR2 SFDVKD. The V gene end was trimmed by 2 bases and the J gene end by 8 bases; junction bases not matched to a gene: 5. The CDR3 contains 14 residues. CDR3 amino acids: CATSDSGTGFGYTF. The DNA for the CDR3 is TGTGCCACCAGTGATTCCGGGACAGGGTTCGGCTACACCTTC.

The chain employs TRBV28 and TRBJ1-1; perhaps TRBD1 as D (5 bases). CDR3 length equals 16 residues. V was shortened by 5 bases and J by 0 bases, with 16 bases between the two germline ends. Germline CDR1 is MDHEN and CDR2 is SYDVKM. As DNA, the CDR3 is TGTGCCAGCAGTATTCCGGGGGTTATCATGAACACTGAAGCTTTCTTT. It yields the protein CASSIPGVIMNTEAFF. Full variable domain (rest looked up from reference TRBV28 and TRBJ1-1): DVKVTQSSRYLVKRTGEKVFLECVQDMDHENMFWYRQDPGLGLRLIYFSYDVKMKEKGDIPEGYSVSREKKERFSLILESASTNQTSMYLCASSIPGVIMNTEAFFGQGTRLTVV.

This clone appeared once. The rearrangement joins TRBV30 to TRBJ2-7; 12 positions agree with TRBD1. The length of the CDR3 is 12 residues. V lost 7 bases and J lost 5; bases outside the gene matches: 3. Germline CDR1 is GTSNPN and CDR2 is SVGIG (reference sequence). The CDR3 is CALGQGAHEQYF. Written as DNA, the CDR3 is TGTGCCTTGGGACAGGGGGCTCACGAGCAGTACTTC. Full variable domain (outside the CDR3, taken from reference TRBV30 and TRBJ2-7): SQTIHQWPATLVQPVGSPLSLECTVEGTSNPNLYWYRQAAGRGLQLLFYSVGIGQISSEVPQNLSASRPQDRQFILSSKKLLLSDSGFYLCALGQGAHEQYFGPGTRLTVT.